The 9 T cell receptor beta chains below come from one sample, sequenced in a study of blood T cell repertoires in COVID-19. Sequenced by immunoSEQ multiplex PCR; TCRdb stores in-frame clones only, minus some. The data show about 270,000 clones, about 90% seen once. The sample was peripheral blood. All receptors come from a person aged 18-29 years with COVID-19, enrolled during active disease.

This chain uses TRBV4-3 with TRBJ2-1; D gene unclear. V was cut by 0 bases and J by 4 bases, with 7 bases left in between. This CDR3 region has 14 residues. Germline loops: CDR1 LGHNA, CDR2 YSLEER. CDR3 bases: TGCGCCAGCAGCCAAGAGACACCTTACAATGAGCAGTTCTTC. Translating gives CASSQETPYNEQFF.

This clone was seen a single time. V is TRBV27 and J is TRBJ2-3; tentatively, D is TRBD2 (6 bases). The germline CDR1 and CDR2 sequences are MNHEY and SMNVEV (reference sequence). There are 17 residues in the CDR3. V shed 4 bases and J shed 8 bases, with 25 bases lying between them. The DNA for the CDR3 is TGTGCCAGCAGTTCGGGCCGGTGGGACTCATGGTTAGTTACGCAGTATTTT. Encoded protein: CASSSGRWDSWLVTQYF.

This chain links TRBV20-1 with TRBJ2-5, with unresolved D. Trimming removed 3 bases at V and 5 bases at J, with 10 bases between. The CDR3 length is 12 residues. Germline V gene data show CDR1 as DFQATT and CDR2 as SNEGSKA (reference sequence). CDR3 region: CSASSSAETQYF. CDR3 bases: TGCAGTGCTAGTTCCAGCGCCGAGACCCAGTACTTC.

There are a few counts of this clone. The chain couples TRBV30 to TRBJ1-2, with 7 bases that match TRBD1. V shed 3 bases and J 8 bases; nucleotides not matched to a gene: 6. The V gene's germline CDR1 is GTSNPN and CDR2 SVGIG (reference sequence). The CDR3 has 12 residues. CDR3 bases: TGTGCCTGGAGCAGGGGGAGAGACGGCTACACCTTC. Protein: CAWSRGRDGYTF.

The chain is built from TRBV6-2 or TRBV6-3 and TRBJ1-1; TRBD1 matches at 7 bases. CDR1 is MNHEY and CDR2 is SVGEGT in the germline V gene. Germline trimming cut 6 bases from V and 4 bases from J; bases unmatched to any gene: 5. The CDR3 is 13 amino acids. CDR3: CASSQTGITEAFF. As DNA, the CDR3 is TGTGCCAGCAGCCAGACAGGGATCACTGAAGCTTTCTTT.

This chain links TRBV2 with TRBJ2-1, with TRBD1 matching over 7 bases. V lost 7 bases and J lost 0; bases outside the gene matches: 6. From germline, CDR1 is SNHLY and CDR2 FYNNEI. This CDR3 region has 15 residues. The CDR3 spells CASTRDRDSYNEQFF. The CDR3 bases are TGTGCCAGCACTCGGGACAGAGACTCCTACAATGAGCAGTTCTTC.

The CDR3 DNA is TGTGCCAGCAGCCTACAGGGGAGCTCACCCCTCCACTTT. Protein product: CASSLQGSSPLHF. The V call is TRBV7-3, the J call TRBJ1-6; 7 nucleotides match TRBD1. The CDR3 covers 13 residues. V shed 5 bases and J 10 bases; nucleotides not matched to a gene: 5. Per germline, CDR1 SGHTA and CDR2 FQGTGA.

J is TRBJ1-1 and V is TRBV5-6, with D hard to call. CDR1 is SGHDT and CDR2 is YYEEEE in the germline V gene. The CDR3 is 16 amino acids. V was cut by 4 bases and J by 3 bases, with 19 bases left in between. The CDR3 bases are TGTGCCAGCAGCCCCTTGGATGGGAGACCATACACTGAAGCTTTCTTT. Its protein product is CASSPLDGRPYTEAFF.

The chain employs TRBV6-6 and TRBJ2-7; the match to TRBD2 covers 9 bases. The CDR3 totals 19 residues. Germline V gene data show CDR1 as MNHNY and CDR2 as SVGAGI (reference sequence). V dropped 5 bases and J dropped 0; count of bases not matched to a gene: 17. CDR3 sequence (DNA): TGTGCCAGCAGTCGCCCACTTACTAGCGGGTCAGTGAGCTCCTACGAGCAGTACTTC. Amino acids: CASSRPLTSGSVSSYEQYF.